This T cell receptor (beta chain) was recovered during a study of blood T cell repertoires in COVID-19. For the study at large: Both acute and convalescent COVID-19 samples were obtained from the United States, Italy and Spain. T cells, B-cell-depleted T cells, or PBMCs supplied cDNA or gDNA.

The assay was immunoSEQ multiplex PCR, and TCRdb's table has in-frame clones only and misses some. The sample includes about 210,000 clones, roughly four fifths of them seen just once. The CDR3 is 14 amino acids. In germline, CDR1 is MDHEN, CDR2 SYDVKM. Between the trimmed V and J ends, which lost 6 bases and 4 bases, there was a span of 12 bases. The gene calls are TRBV28 and TRBJ1-4; possibly TRBD1 for D (6 bases). The sequence was collected from a woman between 45 and 65 years old with active or convalescent COVID-19. What was sequenced was peripheral blood. This chain's CDR3 is CASRAGTFNEKLFF. CDR3 nucleotide sequence: TGTGCCAGCAGAGCCGGGACATTTAATGAAAAACTGTTTTTT.